The following is a T cell receptor (beta chain) sequence with its context. The sample belongs to a study of blood T cell repertoires in COVID-19. Study at large: The origin of the acute and convalescent COVID-19 samples was the United States, Italy and Spain. PBMCs, B-cell-depleted T cells, or T cells provided the cDNA or gDNA that made up the material.

The authors' processing: Amplification from reference gene primers served as the basis for estimated nucleated cell counts. Produced via immunoSEQ multiplex PCR; TCRdb's table is partial and in-frame only. The V and J calls and clone size were taken over from that table, and D and trimming were inferred from the DNA. There are 150,000 to 200,000 clones in the sample; 60% to 85% occur only once, and roughly 8.6% lies in the top ten. Input material: peripheral blood. This clonotype originated in a woman aged 45-60 years with active or convalescent COVID-19.

CDR3 sequence reads: CASSIAGHSPPDTQYF. CDR3 coding DNA: TGTGCCAGTAGTATAGCAGGACACTCACCCCCCGATACGCAGTATTTT. This sequence joins TRBV19 and TRBJ2-3; D is perhaps TRBD1 (5 bases). Germline values: CDR1 LNHDA, CDR2 SQIVND (reference sequence). V was trimmed by 1 base and J by 6 bases, leaving 17 bases between them. The CDR3 runs 16 residues.